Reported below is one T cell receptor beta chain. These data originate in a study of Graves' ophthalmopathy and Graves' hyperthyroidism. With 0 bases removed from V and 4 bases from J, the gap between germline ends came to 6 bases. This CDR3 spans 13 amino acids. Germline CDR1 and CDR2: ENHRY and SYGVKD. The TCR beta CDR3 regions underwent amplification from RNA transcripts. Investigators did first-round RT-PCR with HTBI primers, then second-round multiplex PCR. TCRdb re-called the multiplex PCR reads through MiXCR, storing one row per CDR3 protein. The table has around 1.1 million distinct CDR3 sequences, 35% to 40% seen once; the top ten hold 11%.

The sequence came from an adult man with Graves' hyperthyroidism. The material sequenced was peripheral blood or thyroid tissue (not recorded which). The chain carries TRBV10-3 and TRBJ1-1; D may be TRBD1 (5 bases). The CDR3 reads CAISESTATEAFF. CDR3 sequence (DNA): TGTGCCATCAGTGAGTCGACAGCCACTGAAGCTTTCTTT.